Detailed here is one T cell receptor beta chain. Its antigen is not known. Sequenced by immunoSEQ multiplex PCR; TCRdb stores in-frame clones only, minus some. The sample consists of about 51,000 clones, over 70% of them appearing once. These data come from a study of PD-1 blockade in mismatch repair-deficient tumors. Mismatch repair deficiency was confirmed in all patients, by PCR or immunohistochemistry. A few pembrolizumab responders had their TCRs sequenced. The CDR3 sequence is 16 residues long. The V end lost 2 bases, the J end lost 1 base, and 12 bases lay between the germline ends. Per the germline V gene, CDR1 is SGHTA and CDR2 is FQGNSA. Findings and limits, study-wide: Tumor-resident clones, often absent from pretreatment blood, expanded after pembrolizumab and then contracted.

The TCR sequence derives from an adult with mismatch repair-deficient cancer. The chain is built from TRBV7-2 and TRBJ1-3; D ambiguous. Sample: peripheral blood, taken approximately 18 weeks after starting pembrolizumab. CDR3 coding DNA: TGTGCCAGCAGCTTAATCCAAACTACGTCTGGAAACACCATATATTTT. Its protein is CASSLIQTTSGNTIYF.